Listed here are 18 T cell receptor beta chains from one sample, sequenced in a study of technical replicates of blood from a handful of donors. Assay: immunoSEQ multiplex PCR; the TCRdb copy retains only in-frame clones and omits some. This sample has about 73,000 clones; roughly 93% occur once, and the top ten carry approximately 0.27%. The material sequenced was T cells isolated from PBMCs. All receptors derive from a human donor in good health.

The chain recombines TRBV6-4 with TRBJ2-1, with TRBD1 as a possible D gene (6 bases). CDR1 MRHNA and CDR2 SNTAGT come from the germline V gene. CDR3 length: 10 residues. Trimming shortened V by 6 bases and J by 11 bases, and 8 bases separated the two germline ends. The CDR3 region has the DNA TGTGCCAGCAGAACAGGGAAGCAGTTCTTC. Amino acid sequence: CASRTGKQFF.

The gene calls are TRBV6-6 and TRBJ2-1, with 8 bases matching TRBD1. Losses at the gene ends were 7 bases for V and 8 bases for J; bases not matched to a gene: 10. The CDR3 spans 14 residues. Germline V CDR1 and CDR2: MNHNY, SVGAGI (reference sequence). The CDR3 loop is CASTGDRGVDEQFF. CDR3 nucleotides: TGTGCCAGCACAGGTGACAGGGGAGTCGATGAGCAGTTCTTC.

V is TRBV23-1 and J is TRBJ2-4; D call uncertain. TRBV23-1 is an open reading frame, and its role is uncertain. This CDR3 comprises 17 residues. V was pared by 1 base and J by 3 bases, with 16 bases between. The chain's CDR3 is CASSQYAAHHVKNIQYF. In DNA, the CDR3 is TGCGCCAGCAGTCAATACGCGGCCCATCACGTCAAAAACATTCAGTACTTC.

This clone came up once. The gene calls are TRBV6-6 and TRBJ1-2; 7 bases match TRBD1. Germline-derived CDR1 and CDR2 are MNHNY and SVGAGI (reference sequence). The CDR3 is made up of 14 amino acids. With 6 bases clipped from V and 5 bases from J, the junction kept 9 bases outside the gene matches. CDR3: CASSSSQQGYGYTF. The CDR3 DNA is TGTGCCAGCAGCTCAAGTCAACAGGGGTATGGCTACACCTTC.

The DNA of the CDR3 is TGCGCCAGCAGCAGACTAGCGGGAGGGGATGACGAGCAGTACTTC. Protein: CASSRLAGGDDEQYF. This chain links TRBV5-1 with TRBJ2-7; 14 positions agree with TRBD2. The J segment lost 5 bases and the V segment lost 4 bases, leaving 5 bases of the junction unmatched. Per the germline V gene, CDR1 is SGHRS and CDR2 is YFSETQ. The CDR3 loop spans 15 amino acids. Using reference TRBV5-1 and TRBJ2-7 for the parts outside the CDR3, the full variable domain is KAGVTQTPRYLIKTRGQQVTLSCSPISGHRSVSWYQQTPGQGLQFLFEYFSETQRNKGNFPGRFSGRQFSNSRSEMNVSTLELGDSALYLCASSRLAGGDDEQYFGPGTRLTVT.

V gene TRBV7-2 combines with J gene TRBJ2-5; unclear D gene. Germline V lookup: CDR1 SGHTA, CDR2 FQGNSA. CDR3 length equals 14 residues. With 1 base removed from V and 4 bases from J, the gap between germline ends came to 10 bases. CDR3 sequence reads: CASSLGATLETQYF. As DNA, the CDR3 is TGTGCCAGCAGCTTAGGGGCCACGTTAGAGACCCAGTACTTC.

The rearrangement links TRBV27 to TRBJ1-2, with 9 bases that match TRBD1. V shed 8 bases, J shed 8 bases, and the junction held 6 bases outside the gene matches. The CDR3 extends over 12 amino acids. Germline V gene lookup returns CDR1 MNHEY and CDR2 SMNVEV (reference sequence). CDR3 region: CASRDRALGYTF. The CDR3 DNA sequence: TGTGCCAGCCGGGACAGGGCCCTCGGCTACACCTTC.

This rearrangement joins TRBV5-6 to TRBJ2-7; no clear D. Trimming left V 0 bases short and J 0 bases short, with 4 bases between. This CDR3 region has 13 residues. Germline V gene lookup returns CDR1 SGHDT and CDR2 YYEEEE. CDR3 residues: CASSLASSYEQYF. Here the CDR3 DNA reads TGTGCCAGCAGCTTGGCCAGCTCCTACGAGCAGTACTTC.

The V and J genes are TRBV5-4 and TRBJ2-1; possibly TRBD1 for D (6 bases). This CDR3 region has 15 residues. The germline CDR1 and CDR2 sequences are SGHNT and YYREEE (reference sequence). With 5 bases removed from V and 8 bases from J, the gap between germline ends came to 20 bases. The DNA for the CDR3 is TGTGCCAGCAGGTTATTGGGTTGGGGGCAGGATGAGCAGTTCTTC. Protein product: CASRLLGWGQDEQFF.

The table lists this clone with a count of one. The chain recombines TRBV15 with TRBJ2-6; no clear D gene. Trimming left V 5 bases short and J 1 base short, with 3 bases between. The CDR3 sequence is 13 residues long. CDR1 is LNHNV, CDR2 YYDKDF, per germline (reference sequence). The CDR3 protein is CATSRSGANVLTF. Written as DNA, the CDR3 is TGTGCCACCAGCCGTTCTGGGGCCAACGTCCTGACTTTC.

The gene calls are TRBV6-5 and TRBJ1-1; 11 bases match TRBD1. Germline lookup yields CDR1 MNHEY and CDR2 SVGAGI. V gave up 5 bases and J gave up 3 bases; unmatched junction bases: 5. The CDR3 runs 15 residues. The CDR3 sequence: CASSAPDRGHTEAFF. In nucleotides, the CDR3 is TGTGCCAGCAGTGCCCCGGACAGGGGGCACACTGAAGCTTTCTTT.

The chain recombines TRBV10-2 with TRBJ2-7; TRBD2 might be the D (6 bases). Trimming took 3 bases from V and 0 from J, leaving 15 bases between them. Germline V gene data show CDR1 as WSHSY and CDR2 as SAAADI. The CDR3 is made up of 16 amino acids. The CDR3 DNA reads TGCGCCAGCAGTGATTTTGTGGGAGGCAGCTCCTACGAGCAGTACTTC. This sequence encodes CASSDFVGGSSYEQYF.

The gene calls are TRBV5-6 and TRBJ1-4; 7 nucleotides align to TRBD1. The junction had 5 bases not matched to a gene; V was cut back by 4 bases and J by 5 bases. CDR1 and CDR2 (germline): SGHDT, YYEEEE. The CDR3 length is 14 residues. The CDR3 nucleotides are TGTGCCAGCAGCGGGGGACAGCCCAATGAAAAACTGTTTTTT. Its translation: CASSGGQPNEKLFF.

The chain couples TRBV28 to TRBJ2-7, with 9 bases matching TRBD1. The CDR3 consists of 15 residues. The ends lost 6 bases at V and 4 bases at J; junction bases unmatched: 10. The germline V gene has CDR1 MDHEN and CDR2 SYDVKM. In DNA form, the CDR3 reads TGTGCCAGCAGCCCGGGGACAGGGTGGAGGTACGAGCAGTACTTC. Translation: CASSPGTGWRYEQYF.

This chain joins TRBV19 and TRBJ2-7, with D tentatively TRBD1 (5 bases). CDR1 LNHDA and CDR2 SQIVND come from the germline V gene (reference sequence). V lost 5 bases and J 1 base, leaving 15 bases between the germline ends. This CDR3 contains 15 residues. CDR3 amino acids: CASSSRAQGSYEQYF. CDR3 bases: TGTGCCAGTAGTTCTCGGGCCCAGGGATCCTACGAGCAGTACTTC.

The chain couples TRBV19 to TRBJ1-4; 7 nucleotides agree with TRBD1. The CDR3 is made up of 11 amino acids. Germline CDR1 is LNHDA and CDR2 is SQIVND (reference sequence). The V gene end was trimmed by 3 bases and the J gene end by 14 bases; junction bases not matched to a gene: 3. The DNA of the CDR3 is TGTGCCAGTAGTATGAACAGGGGTCTGTTTTTT. This codes for CASSMNRGLFF.

V gene TRBV9 combines with J gene TRBJ2-3, with TRBD2 as a possible D gene (5 bases). The CDR3 is made up of 12 amino acids. Trimming cost V 2 bases and J 8 bases, with 9 bases left between them. Germline V gene data show CDR1 as SGDLS and CDR2 as YYNGEE. The CDR3 DNA is TGTGCCAGCAGCGTCCCCGCGGGTACGCAGTATTTT. Translation gives CASSVPAGTQYF.

This chain joins TRBV5-1 and TRBJ2-7, with a weak D call TRBD2 (5 bases). CDR1 and CDR2 (germline): SGHRS, YFSETQ. This CDR3 spans 16 amino acids. V lost 4 bases and J 2 bases, leaving 19 bases between the germline ends. CDR3 sequence: CASSRFGGGRPYEQYF. CDR3 nucleotides: TGCGCCAGCAGCCGGTTCGGCGGAGGCAGACCCTACGAGCAGTACTTC.